The 3 T cell receptor beta chains below all came from one sample that was sequenced in a study of blood T cell repertoires in COVID-19. Produced via immunoSEQ multiplex PCR; TCRdb's table is partial and in-frame only. The sample carries approximately 180,000 clones, 90% recorded once. The sample consisted of peripheral blood. These receptors originate from a man aged 50 or older with acute or convalescent COVID-19.

This chain uses TRBV13 with TRBJ1-5, with D maybe TRBD1 (5 bases). In germline, CDR1 is PRHDT, CDR2 FYEKMQ (reference sequence). The CDR3 covers 14 residues. Deletions cut 5 bases from V and 4 bases from J, with 12 bases between. CDR3 sequence (DNA): TGTGCCAGCAGCGAAGGGGTTTGGAATCAGCCCCAGCATTTT. It codes for CASSEGVWNQPQHF.

The chain is built from TRBV19 and TRBJ1-1; D might be TRBD1 (6 bases). This CDR3 is built from 14 residues. Trimming pared 2 bases from V and 4 bases from J, leaving 11 bases between. The germline V gene has CDR1 LNHDA and CDR2 SQIVND (reference sequence). This CDR3 reads CASSIQGRVTEAFF. The DNA for the CDR3 is TGTGCCAGTAGTATACAGGGGAGGGTCACTGAAGCTTTCTTT.

The rearrangement joins TRBV10-3 to TRBJ2-7, with D possibly being TRBD2 (5 bases). The germline V gene has CDR1 ENHRY and CDR2 SYGVKD. Trimming pared 7 bases from V and 0 bases from J, leaving 10 bases between. This CDR3 region has 13 residues. CDR3 amino acids: CAIKEGSSYEQYV. The CDR3 DNA sequence: TGTGCCATCAAGGAAGGGAGCTCCTACGAGCAGTACGTC.